This T cell receptor beta chain emerged from a study of tumor-infiltrating lymphocytes in primary liver carcinoma. Overall study results and limits: Blood trailed tumors significantly in top-250-clone fraction (p = 0.039).

Co-extraction of both nucleic acids (RNA and DNA) used about 17-31 mg of unsorted bulk tissue. Surgical resection treated primary liver carcinoma in the patients. Without exception, tumor samples held over 90% viable tumor cells. Total RNA (roughly 0.45 ug) served as template for TCR beta cDNA synthesis primed by a constant-region primer. Researchers made the TCR beta libraries by running three nested multiplex PCR rounds with slightly modified ARM-PCR. It was with TRBV1-TRBV30 forward primers and a C-beta reverse primer that the first two PCR rounds were run, at 10 cycles each. One entry per CDR3 protein, called by TCRdb with MiXCR from the multiplex PCR reads. The sample records about 200,000 distinct CDR3 sequences, 70% to 90% being singletons. About this clonotype itself: The antigen remains unidentified. The junction does not match germline at one end; this may be a read error.

The CDR3 is 13 residues long. Germline V lookup: CDR1 SGHNT, CDR2 YYREEE (reference sequence). V and J are TRBV5-4 and TRBJ2-5; weak D call: TRBD1 (5 bases). The specimen was tumor tissue from primary liver carcinoma. This TCR came from a man in his forties with primary liver carcinoma and hepatitis B virus infection. The CDR3 spells CASSSDKVETQYF. In DNA, the CDR3 is TGTGCCAGCAGCTCGGACAAGGTAGAGACCCAGTATTTC.